One and the same sample provided the 30 T cell receptor beta chains below, sequenced in a study of human T cells and chemical hapten exposure. TCRdb ran MiXCR on the RACE reads and lists one entry per CDR3 protein. Of 80,000 to 100,000 distinct CDR3 sequences listed, 25% to 35% were seen once; the top ten hold 10%. Time point: patch test 3, about 24 weeks after DPC sensitization. Treatment of the sample: therapeutic diphenylcyclopropenone sensitization with weekly scalp DPC. The sample was whole blood, taken in connection with sensitization to the hapten diphenylcyclopropenone (DPC). The receptors were gathered from a man aged 35-49 years with alopecia areata. Some clones in this sample may be carry-over from other donors' samples.

The chain uses TRBV6-5 and TRBJ1-4; D is unclear. This CDR3 is built from 15 residues. The V gene's germline CDR1 is MNHEY and CDR2 SVGAGI. The V and J ends lost 3 bases and 10 bases respectively, with 18 bases between them. The CDR3 nucleotides read TGTGCCAGCAGTTATATCGAGGGCGGGAGAGGAAAACTGTTTTTT. Protein: CASSYIEGGRGKLFF.

In this sample, this clonotype turned up a few times. This rearrangement joins TRBV6-4 to TRBJ2-3, with TRBD1 as a possible D gene (6 bases). Germline CDR1 reads MRHNA; CDR2 reads SNTAGT. There are 12 residues in the CDR3. The V and J ends lost 3 bases and 9 bases respectively, with 10 bases between them. The CDR3 DNA reads TGTGCCAGCAGTGAGGGCAGGGGCACGCAGTATTTT. This codes for CASSEGRGTQYF.

This sequence joins TRBV5-1 and TRBJ1-1; weak D call: TRBD1 (6 bases). The CDR3 totals 12 residues. Germline V lookup: CDR1 SGHRS, CDR2 YFSETQ. V gave up 4 bases and J gave up 4 bases, with 8 bases separating them. DNA of the CDR3: TGCGCCAGCAGCCCGACAGGCACTGAAGCTTTCTTT. It is translated as CASSPTGTEAFF.

This clonotype was observed a handful of times. The rearrangement links TRBV6-2 or TRBV6-3 to TRBJ1-2; D call uncertain. The CDR3 sequence is 13 residues long. V was cut by 2 bases and J by 6 bases, with 10 bases left in between. Germline CDR1 is MNHEY and CDR2 is SVGEGT. CDR3 sequence: CASSYTGVDGYTF. DNA for the CDR3: TGTGCCAGCAGTTACACCGGGGTCGATGGCTACACCTTC.

This chain links TRBV12-2 with TRBJ2-7; TRBD2, the table's D call, was not compared with the DNA. TRBV12-2 is marked as a pseudogene. This CDR3 spans 18 amino acids. The CDR3 loop reads CASRPPAPGHLFSYEQYF. The CDR3 DNA is TGTGCAAGTCGCCCTCCCGCTCCGGGACACCTTTTCTCCTACGAGCAGTACTTC.

This chain links TRBV28 with TRBJ2-7; a possible D gene is TRBD2 (5 bases). CDR1 and CDR2 from the germline V gene are MDHEN and SYDVKM. Trimming removed 4 bases at V and 0 bases at J, with 13 bases between. CDR3 length: 15 residues. The CDR3 here is CASSSLRVSSYEQYF. The CDR3 nucleotides read TGTGCCAGCAGTTCTCTGCGGGTAAGCTCCTACGAGCAGTACTTC.

This clonotype was seen only a few times. The chain couples TRBV20-1 to TRBJ2-7, with 9 bases matching TRBD1. The CDR3 length is 14 residues. CDR1 and CDR2 (germline): DFQATT, SNEGSKA (reference sequence). V shed 6 bases and J 5 bases; nucleotides not matched to a gene: 11. This chain's CDR3 is CSADPGTGPHEQYF. DNA of the CDR3: TGCAGTGCCGATCCCGGGACAGGGCCGCACGAGCAGTACTTC.

The genes are TRBV20-1 and TRBJ2-3; 9 bases are a match to TRBD2. This CDR3 spans 14 amino acids. The junction had 5 bases not matched to a gene; V was cut back by 6 bases and J by 1 base. CDR1 and CDR2 (germline): DFQATT, SNEGSKA (reference sequence). CDR3 sequence (DNA): TGCAGTGCGGGAAAGCGGGAGGGCACAGATACGCAGTATTTT. Translating gives CSAGKREGTDTQYF.

V usage is TRBV5-1 and J usage is TRBJ1-1; D possibly corresponds to TRBD1 (5 bases). With 4 bases removed from V and 1 base from J, the gap between germline ends came to 11 bases. The CDR3 is made up of 14 amino acids. Germline assignment: CDR1 SGHRS and CDR2 YFSETQ. The CDR3 reads CASSPIGQNTEAFF. CDR3 coding DNA: TGCGCCAGCAGCCCGATAGGACAGAACACTGAAGCTTTCTTT.

This clonotype showed up just a few times. The V call is TRBV20-1, the J call TRBJ2-1; no definite D call. The V gene's germline CDR1 is DFQATT and CDR2 SNEGSKA (reference sequence). There are 10 residues in the CDR3. The V and J ends lost 2 bases and 7 bases respectively, with 3 bases between them. The CDR3 reads CSARRNEQFF. As DNA, the CDR3 is TGCAGTGCTAGAAGGAATGAGCAGTTCTTC.

The J gene is TRBJ2-7, the V gene TRBV3-1, with 8 bases identical to TRBD1. This CDR3 has 15 amino acids. Unmatched junction bases numbered 15, after V lost 5 bases and J lost 9 bases. From germline, CDR1 is LGHDT and CDR2 YNNKEL (reference sequence). Written as DNA, the CDR3 is TGTGCCAGCAGCATCGGGACAGGCCCTCGGTGGGGGCAGTACTTC. Its protein product is CASSIGTGPRWGQYF.

This clonotype was seen a few times. The chain is built from TRBV6-5 and TRBJ2-7, with D hard to call. The germline CDR1 and CDR2 sequences are MNHEY and SVGAGI. There are 14 residues in the CDR3. The V gene lost 6 bases and the J gene lost 0 bases, with 12 bases spanning the gap. CDR3 sequence: CASSPRSSSYEQYF. CDR3 DNA sequence: TGTGCCAGCAGCCCTCGCAGCAGCTCCTACGAGCAGTACTTC.

This clonotype was picked up a small number of times. The chain is built from TRBV28 and TRBJ2-7, with D tentatively TRBD2 (5 bases). The V end lost 7 bases, the J end lost 2 bases, and 12 bases lay between the germline ends. Germline loops: CDR1 MDHEN, CDR2 SYDVKM. The CDR3 is made up of 13 amino acids. The DNA for the CDR3 is TGTGCCAGCACCGTGACTACTCCCTACGAGCAGTACTTC. It yields the protein CASTVTTPYEQYF.

The rearrangement links TRBV12-3 or TRBV12-4 to TRBJ2-4; weak D call: TRBD1 (6 bases). The CDR3 is 14 amino acids. Trimming shortened V by 7 bases and J by 4 bases, and 14 bases separated the two germline ends. The CDR3: CASTPGTLKNIQYF. The DNA for the CDR3 is TGTGCCAGCACCCCCGGGACACTTAAAAACATTCAGTACTTC.

The V and J genes are TRBV18 and TRBJ2-4, with 8 bases that match TRBD1. The CDR3 length is 15 residues. The germline V gene encodes CDR1 KGHSH and CDR2 LQKENI. The ends lost 4 bases at V and 3 bases at J; junction bases unmatched: 5. For the CDR3, the DNA is TGTGCCAGCTCACTAGGACAGGGTGTCAAAAACATTCAGTACTTC. It is translated as CASSLGQGVKNIQYF.

The chain combines TRBV15 with TRBJ1-1; 7 bases agree with TRBD1. The CDR3 consists of 13 residues. Germline CDR1 and CDR2: LNHNV and YYDKDF (reference sequence). J gave up 6 bases and V 5 bases, and 6 bases lay outside the gene matches. CDR3 sequence reads: CATSRNRGAEAFF. CDR3 in DNA: TGTGCCACCAGCCGAAACAGGGGAGCTGAAGCTTTCTTT.

This clonotype was seen many times. The chain couples TRBV7-8 to TRBJ2-5, with TRBD1 matching over 9 bases. The CDR3 consists of 16 residues. With V trimmed by 4 bases and J by 2 bases, 8 bases remained unmatched. Germline loops: CDR1 SGHVS, CDR2 FQNEAQ. The CDR3 reads CASSSHQTGGQETQYF. Here the CDR3 DNA reads TGTGCCAGCAGCTCCCACCAGACAGGGGGACAAGAGACCCAGTACTTC.

The chain links TRBV28 to TRBJ1-3, with D possibly being TRBD1 (5 bases). CDR3 length: 15 residues. The germline gives CDR1 MDHEN, CDR2 SYDVKM. Trimming left V 2 bases short and J 2 bases short, with 10 bases between. The CDR3 here is CASSLIRGTGNTIYF. The CDR3 nucleotides are TGTGCCAGCAGTTTAATTCGGGGGACTGGAAACACCATATATTTT.

This clonotype was seen a handful of times. The V call is TRBV5-1, the J call TRBJ2-7; possible D gene TRBD2, 5 bases. Germline CDR1 is SGHRS and CDR2 is YFSETQ. The CDR3 is made up of 13 amino acids. V shed 2 bases and J shed 2 bases, with 8 bases lying between them. This chain's CDR3 is CASSFQEAYEQYF. The CDR3 coding sequence is TGCGCCAGCAGCTTCCAGGAGGCCTACGAGCAGTACTTC.

This clonotype was counted only a few times. This chain connects TRBV20-1 to TRBJ2-3, with 9 positions matching TRBD2. Germline V gives CDR1 DFQATT, CDR2 SNEGSKA (reference sequence). Trimming removed 4 bases from V and 4 bases from J; junction bases left unmatched: 9. This CDR3 region has 15 residues. The CDR3 region is CSATSRTSAADTQYF. CDR3 DNA sequence: TGCAGTGCTACTTCCAGGACTAGCGCCGCAGATACGCAGTATTTT.

The rearrangement joins TRBV5-1 to TRBJ1-6; D not certain. CDR3 length: 14 amino acids. Germline-derived CDR1 and CDR2 are SGHRS and YFSETQ. Trimming pared 0 bases from V and 8 bases from J, leaving 9 bases between. CDR3 sequence reads: CASSLGEAYSPLHF. The CDR3 bases are TGCGCCAGCAGCTTGGGTGAGGCTTATTCACCCCTCCACTTT.

This chain links TRBV10-3 with TRBJ1-6; no firm D call. This CDR3 has 14 residues. CDR1 and CDR2 from the germline V gene are ENHRY and SYGVKD. The ends were cut back, 6 bases at V and 10 bases at J, with 16 bases in the middle. In DNA form, the CDR3 reads TGTGCCATCAGACGGGATTTCTCGAAATCACCCCTCCACTTT. This translates into CAIRRDFSKSPLHF.

The chain has TRBV12-3 or TRBV12-4 and TRBJ1-6, with D tentatively TRBD1 (5 bases). The V end was cut by 4 bases, the J end by 0 bases, with 16 bases between. CDR3 size: 18 residues. CDR3 sequence (DNA): TGTGCCAGCAGTTCGACGAGGAGGGGCGGCTCCTATAATTCACCCCTCCACTTT. Its translation is CASSSTRRGGSYNSPLHF.

The V call is TRBV4-2, the J call TRBJ2-5; D not certain. There are 15 residues in the CDR3. The germline V and J ends were trimmed by 1 base and 3 bases, with 12 bases remaining between them. From germline, CDR1 is LGHNA and CDR2 YNFKEQ. CDR3: CASSQVGSEKETQYF. The CDR3, as DNA: TGTGCCAGCAGCCAAGTCGGATCGGAGAAAGAGACCCAGTACTTC.

The chain has TRBV18 and TRBJ2-3, with 9 bases identical to TRBD1. Germline lookup yields CDR1 KGHSH and CDR2 LQKENI. J gave up 4 bases and V 6 bases, and 8 bases lay outside the gene matches. The CDR3 spans 15 residues. The DNA for the CDR3 is TGTGCCAGCTCCCCAGCCACAGGGGGCGCAGATACGCAGTATTTT. Amino acids: CASSPATGGADTQYF.

The genes are TRBV7-9 and TRBJ2-5; weak D call: TRBD2 (6 bases). With 4 bases removed from V and 2 bases from J, the gap between germline ends came to 14 bases. Germline V gene sequence: CDR1 SEHNR, CDR2 FQNEAQ (reference sequence). The CDR3 is 15 amino acids. CDR3 sequence (DNA): TGTGCCAGCAGCTCGCCCGGGACTGGACAAGAGACCCAGTACTTC. The encoded protein is CASSSPGTGQETQYF.

In this sample, this clonotype turned up a few times. At one boundary the junction diverges from the germline segment, which might be a read error. The chain combines TRBV30 with TRBJ1-2; TRBD1 agrees at 10 bases. Germline V CDR1 and CDR2: GTSNPN, SVGIG (reference sequence). The CDR3 covers 15 residues. CDR3 DNA sequence: TGTGCCTGGAGTACCTCGACAGGGGGCTTCTATGGCTACAACTTC. Encoded protein: CAWSTSTGGFYGYNF.

Written as DNA, the CDR3 is TGCGCCAGCAGCTTGCTAGTCCAGCGGGGGGCTGAAGCTTTCTTT. Translated: CASSLLVQRGAEAFF. The J gene is TRBJ1-1, the V gene TRBV5-1; possible D gene TRBD1, 5 bases. CDR3 length: 15 amino acids. The germline CDR1 and CDR2 sequences are SGHRS and YFSETQ. Trimming cost V 1 base and J 6 bases, with 16 bases left between them.

This chain uses TRBV6-5 with TRBJ1-2; D perhaps matches TRBD1 (6 bases). Germline CDR1 and CDR2: MNHEY and SVGAGI. With 0 bases removed from V and 8 bases from J, the gap between germline ends came to 16 bases. CDR3 length equals 15 residues. This CDR3 reads CASSYSSGEGIGYTF. The CDR3 DNA is TGTGCCAGCAGTTACTCGTCAGGGGAAGGCATCGGCTACACCTTC.

This clonotype has a handful of counts. This chain links TRBV20-1 with TRBJ2-3; 7 bases are shared with TRBD1. The junction had 10 bases not matched to a gene; V was cut back by 6 bases and J by 1 base. This CDR3 spans 15 amino acids. Germline CDR1 reads DFQATT; CDR2 reads SNEGSKA (reference sequence). CDR3 nucleotides: TGCAGTGCCCAAGACGACAGGGCCCGCACAGATACGCAGTATTTT. Protein: CSAQDDRARTDTQYF.